A selection of T cell receptor beta chains follows, all from one sample in a study of CD8 T cells in Susac syndrome. TCRdb re-analysed the immunoSEQ multiplex PCR reads in MiXCR, keeping a single row per CDR3 protein. This sample yields roughly 180,000 distinct CDR3 sequences, of which approximately 95% are seen a single time; 0.09% to 0.095% belongs to the top ten. Sequenced sample: CD4+ T cells from PBMCs. These receptor sequences come from a human donor with multiple sclerosis. The CDR3 runs from the conserved cysteine through the conserved F or W. D genes are given only for firm matches. Clone sizes are given selectively: once, few, many, or a class where the clone is expanded.

TRBD2	TRBV28	TRBJ2-1	-	TGTGCCAGCAGTTCAGCTAGCGGGGGAGCGAATGAGCAGTTCTTC	CASSSASGGANEQFF
TRBD2	TRBV4-1	TRBJ2-3	-	TGCGCCAGCACTCCGGGACTAGCGGGAGGGATAGATACGCAGTATTTT	CASTPGLAGGIDTQYF
-	TRBV6-1	TRBJ1-1	-	TGTGCCAGCAGTGAAAGGCCGAGGAACACTGAAGCTTTCTTT	CASSERPRNTEAFF
-	TRBV9	TRBJ2-6	-	TGTGCCAGCACTAAGGAGACAGGACCCAGGGCCAACGTCCTGACTTTC	CASTKETGPRANVLTF
-	TRBV7-2	TRBJ2-7	-	TGTGCCAGCAGCCCCTTCAGGCAGGGAAACTACGAGCAGTACTTC	CASSPFRQGNYEQYF
-	TRBV30	TRBJ1-2	-	TGTGCCTGGAGTGCCACAGGGAATGGCTACACCTTC	CAWSATGNGYTF
-	TRBV4-3	TRBJ2-7	once	TGCGCCAGCAGCCAAGATCTGGTTAAGGGATACTACGAGCAGTACTTC	CASSQDLVKGYYEQYF
TRBD2	TRBV4-3	TRBJ2-1	-	TGCGCCAGCAGCCAAGTGAACCGGGAGGGCCGGAATGAGCAGTTCTTC	CASSQVNREGRNEQFF
-	TRBV20-1	TRBJ2-5	-	TGCAGTGCTAGAGAGGCCGGTTCCAAAGAGACCCAGTACTTC	CSAREAGSKETQYF
-	TRBV20-1	TRBJ2-7	-	TGCAGTGCTAGAGGAGACTACGAGCAGTACTTC	CSARGDYEQYF
TRBD2	TRBV18	TRBJ2-5	-	TGTGCCAGCTCACCATCAGCGGGGGCGTTTCGGAAGACCCAGTACTTC	CASSPSAGAFRKTQYF
TRBD1	TRBV7-3	TRBJ2-6	-	TGTGCCAGCAGCTTCGGGACAGCGAGCTCTGGGGCCAACGTCCTGACTTTC	CASSFGTASSGANVLTF
TRBD2	TRBV20-1	TRBJ2-1	-	TGCACCAGCCTTCGACTAGCGGGGAGGAATGAGCAGTTCTTC	CTSLRLAGRNEQFF
-	TRBV5-1	TRBJ1-1	once	TGCGCCAGCAGCTTGGAGGGGTGGAGCACTGAAGCTTTCTTT	CASSLEGWSTEAFF
-	TRBV3-1	TRBJ1-5	-	TGTGCCAGCAGCCAGGCATATAGCAATCAGCCCCAGCATTTT	CASSQAYSNQPQHF